Listed below are T cell receptor beta chains from one sample, sequenced in a study of blood T cell repertoires in COVID-19. Assay used: immunoSEQ multiplex PCR; TCRdb lists only in-frame clones, some missing. The sample lists fewer than 350,000 clones, 86% seen once, with 2.1% in the top ten. What was sequenced was peripheral blood. Receptors originate from a woman aged 25 to 39 who had recovered from COVID-19. Both conserved end residues are part of each CDR3. D genes are given only for firm matches. Some rows mark clone size as missing; the rest say once, few, many or name a class of expanded clone.

j_gene,d_gene,v_gene,abundance,CDR3aa,CDR3nt
TRBJ1-5,TRBD1,TRBV28,-,CASSRGTGYNQPQHF,TGTGCCAGCAGCCGAGGGACAGGGTACAATCAGCCCCAGCATTTT
TRBJ1-2,TRBD1,TRBV5-5,-,CASSLTGTGYGYTF,TGTGCCAGCAGCTTGACCGGGACAGGCTATGGCTACACCTTC
TRBJ2-7,-,TRBV6-7,once,CASSQDVGFEQYF,TGTGCCAGCAGCCAAGACGTGGGCTTCGAGCAGTACTTC
TRBJ2-5,TRBD1,TRBV6-6,once,CASSQPDRGWETQYF,TGTGCCAGCAGCCAACCCGACAGGGGGTGGGAGACCCAGTACTTC
TRBJ2-2,TRBD2,TRBV5-1,-,CASSPLTTSGRGNTGELFF,TGCGCCAGCAGCCCCCTTACCACTAGCGGGAGGGGTAACACCGGGGAGCTGTTTTTT
TRBJ2-3,-,TRBV7-2,-,CASTPGGGYTDTQYF,TGTGCCAGCACCCCGGGCGGAGGATACACAGATACGCAGTATTTT
TRBJ2-3,TRBD2,TRBV5-6,-,CASSWASGRTTDTQYF,TGTGCCAGCAGCTGGGCTAGCGGGAGGACGACAGATACGCAGTATTTT
TRBJ1-5,-,TRBV6-5,-,CASSYGQGFRQPQHF,TGTGCCAGCAGTTACGGGCAGGGGTTCCGTCAGCCCCAGCATTTT
TRBJ1-5,-,TRBV5-1,-,CASSFGVIWPQHF,TGCGCCAGCAGCTTCGGGGTCATCTGGCCCCAGCATTTT
TRBJ1-5,TRBD1,TRBV19,few,CATNSRQGYQPQHF,TGTGCCACTAACAGTCGACAGGGGTATCAGCCCCAGCATTTT
TRBJ2-1,TRBD2,TRBV5-1,-,CASTTGLADYNEQFF,TGCGCCAGCACCACGGGACTAGCGGACTACAATGAGCAGTTCTTC
TRBJ2-6,TRBD1,TRBV5-5,-,CASSRGQGAFSGANVLTF,TGTGCCAGCAGCAGGGGACAGGGGGCTTTCTCTGGGGCCAACGTCCTGACTTTC
TRBJ2-1,-,TRBV4-2,-,CASSQGQGNEQFF,TGTGCCAGCAGCCAAGGGCAGGGCAATGAGCAGTTCTTC
TRBJ2-2,-,TRBV25-1,-,CASSITGFNGELFF,TGTGCCAGCAGCATCACAGGGTTCAACGGGGAGCTGTTTTTT
TRBJ2-3,-,TRBV19,-,CASSMTPTGTDTQYF,TGTGCCAGTAGTATGACCCCTACAGGGACAGATACGCAGTATTTT
TRBJ2-2,-,TRBV27,-,CASSRVGSDTGELFF,TGTGCCAGCTCGAGGGTTGGGTCTGACACCGGGGAGCTGTTTTTT
TRBJ2-5,-,TRBV27,-,CASSSVLAPETQYF,TGTGCCAGCAGTTCGGTACTAGCCCCGGAGACCCAGTACTTC
TRBJ1-5,TRBD1,TRBV27,once,CASSDRGINQPQHF,TGTGCCAGCAGTGACAGGGGAATAAATCAGCCCCAGCATTTT
TRBJ2-3,TRBD2,TRBV19,-,CASKGGAGGDTQYF,TGTGCCAGTAAAGGGGGCGCGGGAGGGGATACGCAGTATTTT
TRBJ1-5,TRBD1,TRBV7-2,-,CASSLGGTGGRGQPQHF,TGTGCCAGCAGCTTAGGAGGGACAGGGGGACGAGGACAGCCCCAGCATTTT
TRBJ1-5,-,TRBV6-5,-,CASSSGAGQPQHF,TGTGCCAGCAGTTCGGGTGCCGGTCAGCCCCAGCATTTT
TRBJ2-1,TRBD2,TRBV18,-,CASSPSGGSYNEQFF,TGTGCCAGCTCACCGAGCGGGGGGTCCTACAATGAGCAGTTCTTC
TRBJ1-5,-,TRBV18,-,CASSPQQNQPQHF,TGTGCCAGCTCACCACAACAAAATCAGCCCCAGCATTTT
TRBJ2-7,TRBD1,TRBV6-4,many,CASSDNDRGEQYF,TGTGCCAGCAGTGATAATGACAGGGGCGAGCAGTACTTC
TRBJ2-4,TRBD1,TRBV19,-,CASSISSGGGDIQYF,TGTGCCAGTAGTATTTCGTCAGGGGGTGGGGACATTCAGTACTTC
TRBJ2-7,-,TRBV4-2,-,CASSRGTSSYEQYF,TGTGCCAGCAGCCGCGGCACTAGCTCCTACGAGCAGTACTTC
TRBJ2-3,TRBD2,TRBV28,-,CASTRASGSGAGTQYF,TGTGCCAGCACGCGAGCTAGCGGGAGTGGGGCTGGTACGCAGTATTTT
TRBJ2-7,-,TRBV5-6,few,CASSLESRYEQYF,TGTGCCAGCAGCCTGGAATCGCGGTACGAGCAGTACTTC
TRBJ1-4,-,TRBV6-2/TRBV6-3,-,CASSYSILDRQEEKLFF,TGTGCCAGCAGTTACTCGATTCTCGACCGACAGGAGGAAAAACTGTTTTTT
TRBJ1-4,TRBD1,TRBV27,-,CASSSPDRGINEKLFF,TGTGCCAGCAGTTCCCCAGACAGGGGGATTAATGAAAAACTGTTTTTT
TRBJ2-5,TRBD1,TRBV19,once,CASTLGTDQETQYF,TGTGCCAGTACCCTGGGGACAGACCAAGAGACCCAGTACTTC
TRBJ2-5,TRBD1,TRBV27,-,CASSPPGTGGWETQYF,TGTGCCAGCAGTCCCCCCGGGACAGGGGGCTGGGAGACCCAGTACTTC
TRBJ1-6,TRBD1,TRBV27,-,CASRKPTGGSSPLHF,TGTGCCAGCAGGAAACCGACAGGGGGAAGTTCACCCCTCCACTTT
TRBJ2-1,-,TRBV6-1,-,CASSGKGVFGHEDEQFF,TGTGCCAGCAGTGGAAAGGGGGTCTTTGGGCATGAGGATGAGCAGTTCTTC
TRBJ1-4,-,TRBV7-3,-,CASSPPGKGHGEEKLFF,TGTGCCAGCAGCCCCCCCGGGAAGGGACACGGGGAAGAAAAACTGTTTTTT
TRBJ2-1,TRBD2,TRBV24-1,-,CATSRVATSGYNEQFF,TGTGCCACCAGTAGAGTCGCGACTAGCGGCTACAATGAGCAGTTCTTC
TRBJ2-1,TRBD2,TRBV27,-,CASSSRTSPYNEQFF,TGTGCCAGCAGTTCCCGGACTAGCCCCTACAATGAGCAGTTCTTC
TRBJ2-7,-,TRBV5-1,-,CASSREYEQYF,TGCGCCAGCAGCCGAGAATACGAGCAGTACTTC
TRBJ1-6,-,TRBV6-4,-,CASSDRGNSPLHF,TGTGCCAGCAGTGACAGGGGTAATTCACCCCTCCACTTT
TRBJ2-5,-,TRBV7-2,-,CASSRDIETQYF,TGTGCCAGCAGCCGGGACATAGAGACCCAGTACTTC
TRBJ2-7,TRBD2,TRBV10-2,-,CASSDGTSGTYEQYF,TGCGCCAGCAGTGACGGGACTAGCGGCACCTACGAGCAGTACTTC
TRBJ2-7,-,TRBV6-2/TRBV6-3,few,CASSPEAVSSYEQYF,TGTGCCAGCAGTCCCGAGGCTGTAAGCTCCTACGAGCAGTACTTC
TRBJ2-2,-,TRBV5-5,-,CASSFSGSNTGELFF,TGTGCCAGCAGCTTTAGCGGTTCGAACACCGGGGAGCTGTTTTTT
TRBJ2-7,TRBD1,TRBV7-9,-,CASSAPGQGTYEQYF,TGTGCCAGCAGCGCACCGGGACAGGGAACCTACGAGCAGTACTTC
TRBJ1-2,TRBD1,TRBV28,few,CASSLKQGRWGYTF,TGTGCCAGCAGCCTAAAACAGGGGAGGTGGGGCTACACCTTC
TRBJ1-5,TRBD1,TRBV19,-,CASSNSGTGTFYSNQPQHF,TGTGCCAGTAGTAACTCCGGGACAGGGACCTTTTATAGCAATCAGCCCCAGCATTTT
TRBJ2-5,-,TRBV18,-,CASSSGHRETQYF,TGTGCCAGCTCATCGGGACACCGAGAGACCCAGTACTTC
TRBJ2-7,-,TRBV6-1,-,CASSEKGWGTDF,TGTGCCAGCAGTGAGAAGGGGTGGGGCACGGACTTC
TRBJ2-1,-,TRBV11-3,once,CASSFRGKDEQFF,TGTGCCAGCAGCTTCCGGGGAAAGGATGAGCAGTTCTTC
TRBJ2-2,-,TRBV23-1,-,CASSPHSLGVLNTGELFF,TGCGCCAGCAGTCCCCATTCCCTAGGGGTCCTGAACACCGGGGAGCTGTTTTTT
TRBJ1-1,TRBD1,TRBV28,-,CASIPGVQGRTTEAFF,TGTGCCAGCATCCCCGGGGTACAGGGGAGGACCACTGAAGCTTTCTTT
TRBJ1-1,TRBD1,TRBV6-1,-,CASTRTGEAFF,TGTGCCAGCACCCGGACAGGGGAAGCTTTCTTT
TRBJ2-2,-,TRBV10-3,-,CAIGQPNTGELFF,TGTGCCATCGGACAGCCGAACACCGGGGAGCTGTTTTTT
TRBJ2-1,-,TRBV4-2,-,CASMRAVGNNEQFF,TGTGCCAGCATGAGGGCAGTTGGGAACAATGAGCAGTTCTTC
TRBJ1-4,-,TRBV27,once,CASSFQINEKLFF,TGTGCCAGCAGTTTCCAGATTAATGAAAAACTGTTTTTT
TRBJ2-5,TRBD1,TRBV25-1,once,CASGTGAQTQYF,TGTGCCAGCGGTACAGGGGCGCAGACCCAGTACTTC
TRBJ1-4,-,TRBV27,once,CASSREDGKLFF,TGTGCCAGCAGCAGGGAAGATGGGAAACTGTTTTTT
TRBJ1-2,-,TRBV5-4,-,CASSLDADIYGYTF,TGTGCCAGCAGCTTGGACGCGGATATCTATGGCTACACCTTC
TRBJ2-3,TRBD2,TRBV4-2,once,CASSQGTSGARTDTQYF,TGTGCCAGCAGCCAAGGGACTAGCGGGGCGCGCACAGATACGCAGTATTTT
TRBJ1-2,-,TRBV5-1,-,CASSGNLGANYGYTF,TGCGCCAGCAGTGGCAACTTGGGAGCTAACTATGGCTACACCTTC